This T cell receptor beta chain was retrieved from a study of T-cell memory formation after mild COVID-19. About the research overall: TCR clusters were mostly confined to one donor each. Findings and limits, study-wide: The SARS-CoV-2 specificity of second-wave clones reaching peak at day 37 remained unverified. Clones that contracted from day 15 to 85 were balanced CD4/CD8, while later expanders leaned CD4+.

Employing constant-segment primers, 5'RACE generated TCR alpha and TCR beta cDNA libraries bearing sample barcodes and UMIs. TCRdb fed the 5' RACE reads into MiXCR, producing one record per CDR3 protein. The table shows approximately 190,000 distinct CDR3 sequences, with about 18% occurring only once. The sample holds a few counts of this clonotype. Its antigen is unknown. V gave up 9 bases and J gave up 4 bases; unmatched junction bases: 4. Germline V gene data show CDR1 as KGHDR and CDR2 as SFDVKD. The CDR3 consists of 14 residues. The sequence derives from an adult woman who had mild COVID-19 (a few samples of this study predate the infection). Cell type and time point are not known. The chain has TRBV24-1 and TRBJ2-1; TRBD2 matches at 11 bases. The specimen sequenced was PBMCs or a T cell subset sorted from them (not recorded which). This CDR3 is CATQRTSGYNEQFF. The CDR3 DNA follows: TGTGCCACCCAAAGGACTAGCGGGTACAATGAGCAGTTCTTC.